Below, 21 T cell receptor beta chains from the same sample are listed, as sequenced in a study of cytomegalovirus exposure and HLA in healthy donors. PCR used 60 Vbeta primers and 13 Jbeta primers. The repertoire was sequenced with immunoSEQ multiplex PCR; TCRdb's copy has only in-frame clones and lacks some. The data show 200,000 to 250,000 clones, with about 85% seen just once and over 1% held by the top ten. The specimen sequenced was PBMCs. The receptor source for this set is a human donor in good health.

In this sample, this clone turned up a few times. The chain joins TRBV4-1 to TRBJ2-2; 15 bases line up with TRBD2. Trimming removed 3 bases from V and 5 bases from J; junction bases left unmatched: 7. Germline loops: CDR1 MGHRA, CDR2 YSYEKL. This CDR3 has 18 residues. The CDR3, as DNA: TGCGCCAGCAGCCAGTTGGGACTAGCGGGAGGAAGGACCGGGGAGCTGTTTTTT. It specifies CASSQLGLAGGRTGELFF.

The rearrangement joins TRBV7-3 to TRBJ1-1; the D is unclear. Per germline, CDR1 SGHTA and CDR2 FQGTGA. This CDR3 is 13 amino acids long. The germline V and J ends were trimmed by 5 bases and 1 base, with 8 bases remaining between them. In nucleotides, the CDR3 is TGTGCCAGCAGCCAACATCAGAACACTGAAGCTTTCTTT. Protein sequence: CASSQHQNTEAFF.

V is TRBV5-1 and J is TRBJ2-1; maybe TRBD1 (6 bases). The CDR3 covers 14 residues. V was cut by 0 bases and J by 4 bases, with 8 bases left in between. Germline CDR1 and CDR2: SGHRS and YFSETQ. The CDR3 region is CASSLGGLYNEQFF. The DNA of the CDR3 is TGCGCCAGCAGCTTGGGGGGGCTTTACAATGAGCAGTTCTTC.

The chain links TRBV5-1 to TRBJ2-3; TRBD2 agrees at 12 bases. Germline CDR1 SGHRS, CDR2 YFSETQ. Trimming took 0 bases from V and 5 from J; bases not matched to a gene: 13. CDR3 length: 19 residues. The CDR3 reads CASSLDPTSGRNGVDTQYF. The CDR3 DNA sequence: TGCGCCAGCAGCTTGGACCCGACTAGCGGGAGAAATGGTGTAGATACGCAGTATTTT.

This sequence joins TRBV25-1 and TRBJ2-5, with TRBD1 identical over 9 bases. The CDR3 sequence is 13 residues long. Trimming removed 6 bases from V and 7 bases from J; junction bases left unmatched: 6. Germline V gene sequence: CDR1 MGHDK, CDR2 SYGVNS. CDR3 sequence: CASSLRQGGTQYF. The CDR3 DNA follows: TGTGCCAGCAGCCTTCGACAGGGGGGGACCCAGTACTTC.

The chain links TRBV4-1 to TRBJ2-1; 11 positions agree with TRBD2. Germline values: CDR1 MGHRA, CDR2 YSYEKL. There are 19 residues in the CDR3. The junction had 14 bases not matched to a gene; V was cut back by 3 bases and J by 4 bases. The CDR3 is CASSHRQRPGLAEYNEQFF. The CDR3 DNA sequence: TGCGCCAGCAGCCATCGACAGAGACCGGGACTAGCGGAATACAATGAGCAGTTCTTC.

CDR3 region: CASSLGSGETDEQYF. The CDR3 DNA follows: TGCGCCAGCAGCTTAGGGAGCGGGGAGACGGACGAGCAGTACTTC. The chain has TRBV5-1 and TRBJ2-7, with 7 bases lining up with TRBD2. The CDR3 loop spans 15 amino acids. The germline CDR1 and CDR2 sequences are SGHRS and YFSETQ. J gave up 5 bases and V 2 bases, and 10 bases lay outside the gene matches.

The chain links TRBV25-1 to TRBJ2-1; TRBD2 matches 9 bases. Germline V gives CDR1 MGHDK, CDR2 SYGVNS. The CDR3 sequence is 16 residues long. Trimming at V came to 0 bases and at J to 7 bases, leaving 7 bases not matched to a gene. In nucleotides, the CDR3 is TGTGCCAGCAGTGAATATCCCCCCGCGGGAGGGAATGAGCAGTTCTTC. Protein product: CASSEYPPAGGNEQFF.

The genes are TRBV18 and TRBJ2-7, with 8 bases lining up with TRBD1. Germline CDR1 and CDR2: KGHSH and LQKENI. The V and J ends lost 3 bases and 0 bases, in that order; junction bases with no gene match: 4. The CDR3 runs 15 residues. CDR3 nucleotide sequence: TGTGCCAGCTCACCGCAGACAGGGGTCTCCTACGAGCAGTACTTC. It translates to CASSPQTGVSYEQYF.

This chain uses TRBV9 with TRBJ2-2; TRBD2 aligns across 9 bases. The germline V gene has CDR1 SGDLS and CDR2 YYNGEE. The CDR3 loop spans 15 amino acids. The V and J ends lost 2 bases and 7 bases, in that order; junction bases with no gene match: 6. CDR3 loop: CASSVSGSGGGELFF. Written as DNA, the CDR3 is TGTGCCAGCAGCGTTAGCGGGAGTGGAGGCGGGGAGCTGTTTTTT.

The chain has TRBV4-1 and TRBJ2-5, with TRBD2 matching 8 bases. Losses at the gene ends were 3 bases for V and 9 bases for J; bases not matched to a gene: 9. CDR1 and CDR2 from the germline V gene are MGHRA and YSYEKL. This CDR3 is built from 14 residues. The CDR3 spells CASSQKAGELSQYF. The CDR3 DNA sequence: TGCGCCAGCAGCCAGAAAGCGGGGGAGCTGTCCCAGTACTTC.

V and J are TRBV18 and TRBJ1-2; 7 bases are shared with TRBD1. The J segment lost 0 bases and the V segment lost 3 bases, leaving 7 bases of the junction unmatched. The CDR3 spans 16 residues. From germline, CDR1 is KGHSH and CDR2 LQKENI. In DNA, the CDR3 is TGTGCCAGCTCACCGCCGAGGGACAGAGCTAACTATGGCTACACCTTC. The encoded protein is CASSPPRDRANYGYTF.

J is TRBJ1-3 and V is TRBV28; TRBD1 aligns across 7 bases. Germline V gene lookup returns CDR1 MDHEN and CDR2 SYDVKM. CDR3 length: 17 amino acids. The ends lost 7 bases at V and 3 bases at J; junction bases unmatched: 15. DNA of the CDR3: TGTGCCAGCATCCCCTCAACAGGGGCAGAAATTGGAAACACCATATATTTT. This codes for CASIPSTGAEIGNTIYF. The entire variable domain, with the rest obtained from reference TRBV28 and TRBJ1-3, is as follows: DVKVTQSSRYLVKRTGEKVFLECVQDMDHENMFWYRQDPGLGLRLIYFSYDVKMKEKGDIPEGYSVSREKKERFSLILESASTNQTSMYLCASIPSTGAEIGNTIYFGEGSWLTVV.

This chain uses TRBV4-3 with TRBJ2-7; the D gene is possibly TRBD2 (7 bases). V was trimmed by 2 bases and J by 3 bases, leaving 17 bases between them. The CDR3 extends over 16 amino acids. Germline V CDR1 and CDR2: LGHNA, YSLEER. The CDR3: CASSQRGGRLGYEQYF. As DNA, the CDR3 is TGCGCCAGCAGCCAAAGGGGGGGTCGCCTCGGCTACGAGCAGTACTTC.

This chain links TRBV9 with TRBJ2-1; TRBD2 matches 11 bases. Losses at the gene ends were 0 bases for V and 7 bases for J; bases not matched to a gene: 6. CDR3 length equals 16 residues. The V gene's germline CDR1 is SGDLS and CDR2 YYNGEE. CDR3 in amino acids: CASSVEGTSGMNEQFF. The DNA of the CDR3 is TGTGCCAGCAGCGTAGAGGGGACTAGCGGAATGAATGAGCAGTTCTTC. Using reference TRBV9 and TRBJ2-1 for the parts outside the CDR3, the full variable domain is DSGVTQTPKHLITATGQRVTLRCSPRSGDLSVYWYQQSLDQGLQFLIQYYNGEERAKGNILERFSAQQFPDLHSELNLSSLELGDSALYFCASSVEGTSGMNEQFFGPGTRLTVL.

The chain couples TRBV7-9 to TRBJ1-6; D perhaps matches TRBD1 (6 bases). The V end lost 5 bases, the J end lost 4 bases, and 15 bases lay between the germline ends. Germline V gene lookup returns CDR1 SEHNR and CDR2 FQNEAQ (reference sequence). This CDR3 has 16 amino acids. CDR3 in DNA: TGTGCCAGCAGCCCACGGACAGTAGGGTATAATTCACCCCTCCACTTT. It specifies CASSPRTVGYNSPLHF.

The rearrangement joins TRBV6-1 to TRBJ2-5; 7 nucleotides align to TRBD1. CDR1 and CDR2 from the germline V gene are MNHNS and SASEGT. The V and J ends lost 4 bases and 1 base, in that order; junction bases with no gene match: 3. This CDR3 has 14 amino acids. This CDR3 reads CASSGGQVQETQYF. The CDR3 DNA reads TGTGCCAGCAGTGGAGGACAGGTCCAAGAGACCCAGTACTTC.

The chain combines TRBV6-5 with TRBJ2-7; 9 positions match TRBD1. CDR1 is MNHEY, CDR2 SVGAGI, per germline. This CDR3 has 14 residues. The junction had 8 bases not matched to a gene; V was cut back by 5 bases and J by 6 bases. CDR3 DNA: TGTGCCAGCAGTACCGAGACAGGGGGGCGCGAGCAGTACTTC. Protein: CASSTETGGREQYF.

The chain recombines TRBV7-2 with TRBJ2-7, with D tentatively TRBD2 (5 bases). Germline V gene lookup returns CDR1 SGHTA and CDR2 FQGNSA. CDR3 length equals 15 residues. Trimming took 5 bases from V and 5 from J, leaving 19 bases between them. This chain's CDR3 is CASSHFTQGSDEQYF. CDR3 DNA sequence: TGTGCCAGCAGCCACTTCACACAAGGGAGCGACGAGCAGTACTTC.

The V call is TRBV15, the J call TRBJ2-1; D remains ambiguous. V gave up 11 bases and J gave up 0 bases, with 20 bases separating them. Germline V gene data show CDR1 as LNHNV and CDR2 as YYDKDF (reference sequence). CDR3 length: 16 amino acids. In DNA form, the CDR3 reads TGTGCCCAAGTTAAAAATTCGACTCGCTCCTACAATGAGCAGTTCTTC. This translates into CAQVKNSTRSYNEQFF.

This clone was found once. The rearrangement uses TRBV27 and TRBJ2-7; D might be TRBD1 (6 bases). V lost 6 bases and J lost 4, with 13 bases in between. Germline CDR1 reads MNHEY; CDR2 reads SMNVEV (reference sequence). The CDR3 length is 13 residues. CDR3 region: CASSPGTIYEQYF. The CDR3 DNA reads as TGTGCCAGCAGCCCCGGGACAATATACGAGCAGTACTTC.